A selection of T cell receptor beta chains follows, all from one sample in a study of OX40 agonist ivuxolimab in advanced cancers. TCRdb keeps only in-frame clones here, not all; method: immunoSEQ multiplex PCR. The sample consists of about 82,000 clones, 92% of them appearing once. This specimen consisted of CD4+ or CD8+ T cells sorted from blood, obtained in a trial of the OX40 agonist ivuxolimab. Source of these receptors: an adult with an advanced solid tumor such as melanoma, head and neck, liver or kidney cancer. Both conserved end residues are part of each CDR3. The D gene is left open where the match is weak. Clone size is stated in some rows and not others, as once, few, many or a class when expanded.

cdr3_nt cdr3_aa clone_size j_call d_call v_call
TGTGCCAGCAGCTTTACACTAGCGGGATTAGAGACCCAGTACTTC CASSFTLAGLETQYF once TRBJ2-5 TRBD2 TRBV7-9
TGTGCCAGCAGCTTAACGGGAGATACGCAGTATTTT CASSLTGDTQYF - TRBJ2-3 - TRBV5-5
TGTGCCAGACAATTTAGCGATTATACGCAGTATTTT CARQFSDYTQYF once TRBJ2-3 - TRBV19
TGTGCCAGTTCAAACAGGGGATTGAACACTGAAGCTTTCTTT CASSNRGLNTEAFF - TRBJ1-1 TRBD1 TRBV14
TGTGCCAGCAGCTCGGGGAGAATCTCTGGAAACACCATATATTTT CASSSGRISGNTIYF once TRBJ1-3 - TRBV13
TGTGCCAGTAGTGTCGGGACGCCCTATGGCTACACCTTC CASSVGTPYGYTF - TRBJ1-2 - TRBV19
TGTGCCAGTAGCTATACCGGGACAGGGGAGCAGCCCCAGCATTTT CASSYTGTGEQPQHF - TRBJ1-5 TRBD1 TRBV19
TGTGCCACGAACCAGGGGGCTGGAAACACCATATATTTT CATNQGAGNTIYF - TRBJ1-3 TRBD1 TRBV10-3
TGTGCCAGCAGCAAAGCCCCGACATTGGTGGGGGGCGAAAAGACCCAGTACTTC CASSKAPTLVGGEKTQYF - TRBJ2-5 - TRBV21-1
TGTGCCAGCAGCTTAGCCATGACAGGGGGCACTGAAGCTTTCTTT CASSLAMTGGTEAFF - TRBJ1-1 TRBD1 TRBV7-2
TGTGCCAGCAGCGCGGGACAGGTGCCCTCCTACGAGCAGTACTTC CASSAGQVPSYEQYF - TRBJ2-7 TRBD1 TRBV9
TGTGCCAGCAGTACGGGGCTAGCGGGAGGTTACGAGCAGTACTTC CASSTGLAGGYEQYF - TRBJ2-7 TRBD2 TRBV6-6
TGTGCCAGCAGAGACGACAGGGGGTCTGGAAACACCATATATTTT CASRDDRGSGNTIYF - TRBJ1-3 TRBD1 TRBV6-6
TGTGCCAGCAGCTTGCAGGGGGCGTCCTACAATGAGCAGTTCTTC CASSLQGASYNEQFF - TRBJ2-1 TRBD1 TRBV7-6
TGTGCCAGTAGTATATCTCATACCGGGGAGCTGTTTTTT CASSISHTGELFF - TRBJ2-2 - TRBV19
TGTGCCAGTAGAATGGACAGTGTGAACACTGAAGCTTTCTTT CASRMDSVNTEAFF once TRBJ1-1 - TRBV19
TGTGCCAGCAGCTTGTCGGGGCTAGCGGGAGTCAGGGAGCAGTTCTTC CASSLSGLAGVREQFF few TRBJ2-1 TRBD2 TRBV11-3
TGTGCCAGCAGTTATCGCGGGGGCACAGATACGCAGTATTTT CASSYRGGTDTQYF - TRBJ2-3 - TRBV6-5
TGTGCCAGCAGTTCGGGGGGGCAGCCCCAGCATTTT CASSSGGQPQHF few TRBJ1-5 - TRBV28
TGTGCCATCAGTGAGTCGTTTAGAAATGAAAAACTGTTTTTT CAISESFRNEKLFF - TRBJ1-4 - TRBV10-3
TGTGCCAGCAGCTCCCACGGGACGGGCTACACTGAAGCTTTCTTT CASSSHGTGYTEAFF - TRBJ1-1 - TRBV6-5
TGCGCCAGCAGTGGTACAGTCACCGGGGAGCTGTTTTTT CASSGTVTGELFF - TRBJ2-2 - TRBV10-1
TGTGCCAGCACTACAAATAGCAATCAGCCCCAGCATTTT CASTTNSNQPQHF - TRBJ1-5 - TRBV6-6